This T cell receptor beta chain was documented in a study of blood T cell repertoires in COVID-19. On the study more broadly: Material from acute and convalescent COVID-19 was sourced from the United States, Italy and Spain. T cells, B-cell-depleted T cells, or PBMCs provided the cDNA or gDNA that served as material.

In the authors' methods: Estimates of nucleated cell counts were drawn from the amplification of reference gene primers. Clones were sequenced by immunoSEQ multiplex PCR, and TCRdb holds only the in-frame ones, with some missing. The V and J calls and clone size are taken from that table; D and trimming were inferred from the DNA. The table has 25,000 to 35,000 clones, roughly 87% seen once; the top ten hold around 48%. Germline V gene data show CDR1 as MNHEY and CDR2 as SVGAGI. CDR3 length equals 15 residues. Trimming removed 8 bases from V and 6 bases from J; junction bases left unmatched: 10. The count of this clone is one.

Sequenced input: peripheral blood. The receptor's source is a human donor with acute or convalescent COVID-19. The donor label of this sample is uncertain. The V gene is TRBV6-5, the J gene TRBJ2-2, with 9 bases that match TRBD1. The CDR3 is CASLPRDRAPGELFF. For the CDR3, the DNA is TGTGCCAGCTTGCCCCGGGACAGGGCCCCCGGGGAGCTGTTTTTT.